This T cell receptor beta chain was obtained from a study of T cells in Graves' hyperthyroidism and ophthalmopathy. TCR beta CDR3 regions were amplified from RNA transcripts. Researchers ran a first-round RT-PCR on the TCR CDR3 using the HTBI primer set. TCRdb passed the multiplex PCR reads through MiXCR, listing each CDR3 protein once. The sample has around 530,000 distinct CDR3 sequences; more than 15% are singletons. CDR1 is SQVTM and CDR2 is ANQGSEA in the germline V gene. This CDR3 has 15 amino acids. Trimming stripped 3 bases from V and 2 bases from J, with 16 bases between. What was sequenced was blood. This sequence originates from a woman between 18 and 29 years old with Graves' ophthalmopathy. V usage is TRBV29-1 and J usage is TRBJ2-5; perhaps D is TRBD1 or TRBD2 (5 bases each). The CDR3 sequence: CSVEPRDGIQETQYF. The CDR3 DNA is TGCAGCGTTGAGCCGAGGGACGGGATACAAGAGACCCAGTACTTC. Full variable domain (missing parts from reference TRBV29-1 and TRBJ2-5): SAVISQKPSRDICQRGTSLTIQCQVDSQVTMMFWYRQQPGQSLTLIATANQGSEATYESGFVIDKFPISRPNLTFSTLTVSNMSPEDSSIYLCSVEPRDGIQETQYFGPGTRLLVL.